This TCR beta chain was found in a study of blood T cell repertoires in COVID-19. Study in general: Acute-phase and convalescent COVID-19 samples originated in the United States, Italy and Spain. PBMCs, B-cell-depleted T cells, or T cells were the source of the cDNA or gDNA that made up the material.

In the study's own analysis: Nucleated cell counts were estimated from reference gene primer amplification. The repertoire was sequenced with immunoSEQ multiplex PCR; TCRdb's copy has only in-frame clones and lacks some. V, J and clone size reflect that table, while D and trimming were determined from the DNA. The sample records a few hundred thousand clones, about 85% being singletons. This CDR3 comprises 15 residues. V lost 2 bases and J lost 6; bases outside the gene matches: 3. CDR1 is MNHEY, CDR2 SVGAGI, per germline. This sequence originates from a man aged 18 to 30 with active or convalescent COVID-19. The gene calls are TRBV6-5 and TRBJ1-6; 8 bases agree with TRBD1. The sequencing input was peripheral blood. For the CDR3, the DNA is TGTGCCAGCAGTTACGGACAGGGATTTAATTCACCCCTCCACTTT. Protein: CASSYGQGFNSPLHF.